This passage covers 10 T cell receptor beta chains from one sample sequenced in a study of cytomegalovirus exposure and HLA in healthy donors (dated by TCRdb to 2015 to 2018). Library generation was performed with the immunoSEQ multiplex PCR assay. A mixture of 60 forward primers for TCR Vbeta segments and 13 reverse primers for TCR Jbeta segments was used in the multiplex PCR. Held by TCRdb, this immuneACCESS table contains in-frame sequences only and omits some clones. Under half of the omission traces to an unresolved V gene where checked; the cause of the rest is unknown. The sample includes 100,000 to 150,000 clones, with around four fifths observed a single time. The ten largest clones add up to around 2.1% of the sample. The source material was PBMCs. The receptors were sampled from a woman between 35 and 50 years old in good health and CMV-seropositive.

This chain uses TRBV2 with TRBJ2-7, with TRBD2 identical over 13 bases. V shed 6 bases, J shed 6 bases, and the junction held 8 bases outside the gene matches. The CDR3 sequence is 15 residues long. Germline V CDR1 and CDR2: SNHLY, FYNNEI. The CDR3, as DNA: TGTGCCAGCAGCCTGGTTGGACTAGCGGGGGCCGAGCAGTACTTC. This gives the protein CASSLVGLAGAEQYF.

Only one count was recorded for this clone. This same CDR3 is encoded by further DNA sequences in the sample. This chain links TRBV18 with TRBJ2-1, with 10 bases that match TRBD1. Losses at the gene ends were 1 base for V and 7 bases for J; bases not matched to a gene: 1. From germline, CDR1 is KGHSH and CDR2 LQKENI. The CDR3 consists of 14 residues. The DNA of the CDR3 is TGTGCCAGCTCACCACAGGGACAGGGGAATGAGCAGTTCTTC. It yields the protein CASSPQGQGNEQFF.

V gene TRBV5-1 combines with J gene TRBJ1-1; 8 bases align to TRBD1. CDR3 size: 13 residues. V was pared by 4 bases and J by 5 bases, with 4 bases of the junction left unmatched. Germline loops: CDR1 SGHRS, CDR2 YFSETQ. The CDR3 DNA is TGCGCCAGCAGCGCAGGACAGGGTACTGAAGCTTTCTTT. It encodes CASSAGQGTEAFF.

This clone came up a few times. This sequence joins TRBV28 and TRBJ1-1, with D hard to call. The germline CDR1 and CDR2 sequences are MDHEN and SYDVKM. Trimming took 5 bases from V and 2 from J, leaving 15 bases between them. CDR3 length equals 15 residues. In nucleotides, the CDR3 is TGTGCCAGCAGTCGCTCAGACTGGTACAACACTGAAGCTTTCTTT. It translates to CASSRSDWYNTEAFF.

The chain combines TRBV7-7 with TRBJ2-1; 8 nucleotides agree with TRBD2. The germline V gene has CDR1 SSHAT and CDR2 FNYEAQ (reference sequence). The CDR3 totals 15 residues. Germline trimming cut 5 bases from V and 6 bases from J; bases unmatched to any gene: 9. The CDR3 loop is CASSQGLGKGNEQFF. The CDR3 bases are TGTGCCAGCAGCCAGGGACTAGGGAAAGGCAATGAGCAGTTCTTC.

This clone has more than one count but fewer than ten. Other DNA sequences of this sample code for an identical CDR3. The chain carries TRBV11-3 and TRBJ2-3; D gene uncertain. Germline V lookup: CDR1 SGHNT, CDR2 YENEEA. The CDR3 is 14 residues long. Trimming removed 5 bases from V and 0 bases from J, with 9 bases in between. CDR3 nucleotides: TGTGCCAGCAGCCTGACAAGTAGCACAGATACGCAGTATTTT. It encodes CASSLTSSTDTQYF.

This clone showed up just once. The chain links TRBV28 to TRBJ1-2; D unresolved. Trimming shortened V by 5 bases and J by 6 bases, and 10 bases separated the two germline ends. The CDR3 has 12 amino acids. Germline V gene lookup returns CDR1 MDHEN and CDR2 SYDVKM. The CDR3 loop is CASSGPRNGYTF. The CDR3 DNA reads as TGTGCCAGCAGTGGCCCCAGAAATGGCTACACCTTC.

This clone was seen only once. The rearrangement joins TRBV7-9 to TRBJ1-5; possible D gene TRBD1, 5 bases. V lost 8 bases to trimming and J lost 7 bases, with 18 bases between them. CDR1 and CDR2 (germline): SEHNR, FQNEAQ (reference sequence). This CDR3 region has 14 residues. The CDR3 coding sequence is TGTGCCAGCGGGTCTCAGGGTACTGTACAGCCCCAGCATTTT. This gives the protein CASGSQGTVQPQHF.

The gene calls are TRBV9 and TRBJ2-3; 10 bases are a match to TRBD2. The germline CDR1 and CDR2 sequences are SGDLS and YYNGEE. The length of the CDR3 is 15 residues. With 0 bases clipped from V and 6 bases from J, the junction kept 4 bases outside the gene matches. The CDR3 sequence: CASSVAPLAGDTQYF. CDR3 bases: TGTGCCAGCAGCGTAGCCCCACTAGCGGGGGATACGCAGTATTTT.

This clone was seen once. This chain connects TRBV5-1 to TRBJ2-3; 9 bases are a match to TRBD1. Germline-derived CDR1 and CDR2 are SGHRS and YFSETQ. The V gene end was trimmed by 4 bases and the J gene end by 5 bases; junction bases not matched to a gene: 5. The CDR3 sequence is 14 residues long. The CDR3: CASSGTGSVDTQYF. CDR3 coding DNA: TGCGCCAGCAGCGGGACAGGGTCTGTAGATACGCAGTATTTT.